The clone carrying this TCR beta chain was recorded a few times. Its matching antigen is unknown. The source of the sample is a study of T-cell memory formation after mild COVID-19. Study observations and caveats: The study found contracting CD4+ clones mainly in CM and EM and contracting CD8+ clones in EMRA. Confirmation of SARS-CoV-2 specificity was lacking for second-wave clones peaking day 37. Among clones contracting day 15 to 85, CD4/CD8 was balanced, whereas later expanders leaned CD4+.

Germline V lookup: CDR1 SGHTA, CDR2 FQGNSA. Trimming cost V 5 bases and J 7 bases; bases outside gene matches: 9. The CDR3 is 15 amino acids. The authors produced TCR alpha and TCR beta cDNA libraries with sample barcodes and UMIs by 5'RACE using constant-segment primers. A single record per CDR3 protein comes from TCRdb applying MiXCR to the 5' RACE reads. The table has around 200,000 distinct CDR3 sequences, 16% seen once. This rearrangement joins TRBV7-2 to TRBJ2-1, with 9 bases that match TRBD1. Sequencing was done on a sample of PBMCs or a T cell subset sorted from them (not recorded which). The sequence was obtained from an adult woman who had mild COVID-19 (a few samples of this study predate the infection). Cell type and time point are not known. CDR3 DNA: TGTGCCAGCAGCGTAAGGGTGGGACAGGGTAATGAGCAGTTCTTC. Protein sequence: CASSVRVGQGNEQFF. Supplemented by reference TRBV7-2 and TRBJ2-1, the full variable domain reads GAGVSQSPSNKVTEKGKDVELRCDPISGHTALYWYRQSLGQGLEFLIYFQGNSAPDKSGLPSDRFSAERTGGSVSTLTIQRTQQEDSAVYLCASSVRVGQGNEQFFGPGTRLTVL.